The source of this TCR beta chain is a study of monozygotic twins with inflammatory bowel disease (dated by TCRdb to about 2019). Concerning the study at large: The complete study included 28 monozygotic twin pairs: 19 IBD-discordant Danish pairs and nine German pairs, of which four were IBD-concordant and five were IBD-discordant. Each individual had, on average, about 151 000 unique TCRalpha sequences and 181 000 unique TCRbeta sequences available for analysis. The search for disease-associated traits relied mainly on comparing, within discordant pairs, IBD patients with their genetically identical healthy co-twins. General conclusions and limits of the study: IBD patients had lower TCRbeta repertoire diversity, measured by the inverse Simpson index, than their healthy co-twins. Concordant and discordant twins showed no difference in repertoire similarity, possibly because of limited statistical power. The results gave no support for a single strong signal or clonotype linked to IBD. Fewer clonotypes were shared with other individuals by IBD patients than by healthy twins, most markedly in patients showing signs of disease activity. Different T cell subtypes could not be distinguished in the analysis. Differing immunosuppressive treatments among patients may have added background noise and inter-individual variability to the repertoires.

About this clonotype: Its antigen remains unidentified.

Taken from the germline V gene, the CDR1 and CDR2 loops are KGHDR and SFDVKD. The CDR3 spans 13 residues, from the cysteine through the phenylalanine. The entry carries no DNA sequence. Receptor libraries were prepared by 5' RACE. Preparation of each TCR library used approximately 4,000 ng of total RNA. cDNA was synthesized with SMARTScribe reverse transcriptase in eight separate reactions per sample. Unique molecular identifiers containing a 6-nucleotide sample barcode were introduced through template switching during cDNA synthesis. TCRalpha and TCRbeta cDNA was amplified in two nested PCRs of approximately 16 and 10 cycles, and bead purification was carried out after each PCR. Before amplification, the cDNA was treated with uracil DNA-glycosylase and purified using the QIAquick PCR purification kit. In the second PCR, Illumina TruSeq-compatible adapters and sample-specific barcodes were added. TapeStation and Qubit were used to check library quality and concentration, and 4.5 to 6.5 ng of each library was pooled. Sequencing of pooled libraries was carried out on an Illumina HiSeq2500 single-index Rapid Run using 2 x 100 bp reads and custom sequencing primers. As for the authors' bioinformatics: UMI-based consensus assembly with MiGEC version 1.2.6 was used to correct PCR and sequencing errors. V(D)J alignment, clonotype assembly and CDR3 extraction were performed with MiXCR version 2.1.1. To normalise gene usage, clonotype sharing and MAIT/NKT TCR abundance, the top 1000, 10 000 and 20 000 clonotypes in each sample were analysed. Diversity was computed as the inverse Simpson index with the vegan R package after downsampling to 27 000 UMIs. Statistical testing used paired Mann-Whitney U tests on the discordant twin pairs and applied Benjamini-Hochberg correction for multiple testing. The reads went through TCRdb reprocessing, and each CDR3 protein sequence gets one entry with no DNA. TCRdb, rather than the study authors, made the V and J calls. The sample has fewer than 550,000 distinct CDR3 sequences on record. The ten largest account for around 2.4% of the sample.

From each donor, an approximately 2.5 ml peripheral blood sample was collected into PAXgene tubes and kept at -80 degrees C. Total RNA was isolated from whole blood with the PAXgene blood miRNA kit on an automated QIAcube, without T cell sorting. Peripheral blood from monozygotic twin pairs who were concordant or discordant for inflammatory bowel disease underwent deep TCRalpha and TCRbeta repertoire profiling using unique molecular barcoding. For every twin pair, smoking habits were documented, and each individual was categorised as a current, former or never smoker. The specimen sequenced was blood. This receptor was taken from a human donor with ulcerative colitis or Crohn's disease, or a healthy co-twin of an affected twin (not recorded which). This chain is built from TRBV24-1 and TRBJ2-1; TCRdb lists TRBD1, though no DNA is available to test this call. CDR3 sequence: CATSDAARVEQFF.